This T cell receptor (beta chain) was recorded in a study of T cell responses to AZD1222 COVID-19 vaccine. Turning to this clone: Its antigen is unknown.

V gave up 4 bases and J gave up 4 bases, with 10 bases separating them. Germline V gives CDR1 MRHNA, CDR2 SNTAGT. This CDR3 is 13 amino acids long. The protocol was immunoSEQ multiplex PCR, while the TCRdb copy is restricted to in-frame clones and leaves out a portion. The sample yields about 120,000 clones, around 90% seen once. Study-wide results and limits: Two AZD1222 doses significantly raised spike-specific TCR breadth and depth over controls. Clonal diversity was possibly underestimated; the donors were predominantly white British and more often female. The span of vaccine-associated CD4 TCRs extended across spike, with dominance at 160-218 and 743-854.

The clonotype originates from an adult in good health. Sequencing was performed on peripheral blood, taken on day 0 of AZD1222 vaccination. The chain employs TRBV6-4 and TRBJ2-5; D unclear. CDR3 protein: CASSAVIGETQYF. CDR3 DNA: TGTGCCAGCAGTGCTGTTATTGGAGAGACCCAGTACTTC.